The 6 T cell receptor beta chains presented below share a single source sample, sequenced in a study of blood T cell repertoires in COVID-19. Measured with immunoSEQ multiplex PCR; TCRdb has only the in-frame clones, and not every one. The sample records 200,000 to 250,000 clones, roughly 85% being singletons. The sample was peripheral blood. These receptors came from a man aged 25-45 years who had recovered from COVID-19.

The chain is built from TRBV19 and TRBJ1-3; D gene unclear. The CDR3 is made up of 14 amino acids. Germline V gene sequence: CDR1 LNHDA, CDR2 SQIVND (reference sequence). Trimming left V 2 bases short and J 10 bases short, with 15 bases between. The CDR3 DNA is TGTGCCAGTAGTATATCACAGCGGCTGATTACCATATATTTT. Its translation: CASSISQRLITIYF.

A single count supports this clone. The chain is built from TRBV27 and TRBJ2-7; maybe TRBD1 (5 bases). Germline lookup yields CDR1 MNHEY and CDR2 SMNVEV (reference sequence). The CDR3 is made up of 16 amino acids. V was cut by 3 bases and J by 0 bases, with 15 bases left in between. The CDR3 loop is CASSFKGSKYSYEQYF. As DNA, the CDR3 is TGTGCCAGCAGTTTCAAGGGGTCTAAGTACTCCTACGAGCAGTACTTC.

The chain joins TRBV5-8 to TRBJ1-1; TRBD1 might be the D (6 bases). V dropped 0 bases and J dropped 4 bases, with 13 bases sitting between them. Germline CDR1 is SGHTS and CDR2 is YDEGEE. The CDR3 runs 15 residues. For the CDR3, the DNA is TGTGCCAGCAGCTTGGAAGGGGGTTGGAGCACTGAAGCTTTCTTT. Encoded protein: CASSLEGGWSTEAFF.

The chain has TRBV19 and TRBJ2-6; 7 nucleotides match TRBD1. Per the germline V gene, CDR1 is LNHDA and CDR2 is SQIVND (reference sequence). This CDR3 region has 14 residues. Losses at the gene ends were 10 bases for V and 2 bases for J; bases not matched to a gene: 5. Written as DNA, the CDR3 is TGTGCCACCGATACAGGGGCTGGGGCCAACGTCCTGACTTTC. Its protein product is CATDTGAGANVLTF.

This sequence joins TRBV14 and TRBJ1-2; D not resolved. V lost 0 bases and J 5 bases, leaving 7 bases between the germline ends. The CDR3 extends over 13 amino acids. Germline-derived CDR1 and CDR2 are SGHDN and FVKESK. The CDR3: CASSQDTVYGYTF. The CDR3 DNA reads as TGTGCCAGCAGCCAAGATACTGTATATGGCTACACCTTC.

The V call is TRBV9, the J call TRBJ1-3, with D perhaps matching TRBD1 (5 bases). Trimming took 3 bases from V and 3 from J, leaving 13 bases between them. The CDR3 extends over 15 amino acids. Germline V gene lookup returns CDR1 SGDLS and CDR2 YYNGEE. The CDR3 region is CASSANPGFGNTIYF. The CDR3 DNA reads TGTGCCAGCAGCGCTAACCCAGGGTTTGGAAACACCATATATTTT.